This T cell receptor beta chain was sequenced for a study of CD8+ T cells in alopecia areata. Study summary: Treated patients were given 5 to 10 mg oral tofacitinib twice daily. Study-wide points: The study found higher clonality in lesional than normal scalp, especially in alopecia totalis/universalis.

Extraction and reverse transcription of RNA yielded cDNA as the sequencing template. Profiling relied on immunoSEQ multiplex PCR, and the TCRdb table lists in-frame clones only, not all of them. Here the sample spans a few hundred thousand clones, around 67% being singletons. Details on this clone: Its antigen is not known.

This CDR3 region has 12 residues. Deletions cut 5 bases from V and 0 bases from J, with 4 bases between. Germline loops: CDR1 SGHTA, CDR2 FQGNSA. The sample was CD4+ T cells sorted from blood, taken at week 0. The source of this sequence is a human donor with alopecia areata. The V and J genes are TRBV7-2 and TRBJ1-1; D unresolved. CDR3 coding DNA: TGTGCCAGCAGCAGGGTGAACACTGAAGCTTTCTTT. This codes for CASSRVNTEAFF.